This T cell receptor beta chain was captured in a study of blood T cells in healthy people across ages. CDR3 length equals 14 residues. V shed 6 bases and J 7 bases; nucleotides not matched to a gene: 9. This clonotype occurred a few times. Next came a second PCR, run for about 6 to 11 cycles, which used a sample-barcoded 5' primer along with a J-beta primer mix. TCRdb passed the 5' RACE reads through MiXCR, listing each CDR3 protein once. This table holds about 930,000 distinct CDR3 sequences, about 28% found once. The data were also submitted as part of a second study, on T cells of mothers and their children.

The TCR sequence derives from a woman aged 40 to 50 in good health. The V call is TRBV12-3 or TRBV12-4, the J call TRBJ1-2; 9 nucleotides agree with TRBD1. Sequencing was done on a sample of blood. The CDR3 DNA reads TGTGCCAGCAGCCGCACAGGGGGCGTAGGTGGCTACACCTTC. This translates into CASSRTGGVGGYTF.